This T cell receptor (beta chain) comes out of a study of CD8+ T cells in alopecia areata. Background on the study: Treated patients were given 5 to 10 mg oral tofacitinib twice daily.

RNA, once extracted, was reverse transcribed into cDNA for use as the sequencing template. Repertoires were generated with immunoSEQ multiplex PCR, while TCRdb's copy carries only in-frame clones and drops some. The sample records more than 95,000 clones, about 40% being singletons. The CDR3 is made up of 14 amino acids. In germline, CDR1 is GTSNPN, CDR2 SVGIG (reference sequence). Trimming cost V 5 bases and J 5 bases; bases outside gene matches: 11. Both peripheral blood and punch biopsies of lesional scalp skin were obtained from patients who had alopecia areata. The chain employs TRBV30 and TRBJ2-7, with 8 bases fitting TRBD1. Sequenced sample: CD4+ T cells sorted from blood. This TCR was sampled from a human donor with alopecia areata. The CDR3 DNA reads TGTGCCTGGGGTAGGACAGGGTCACGGAACGAGCAGTACTTC. Protein sequence: CAWGRTGSRNEQYF. The variable domain in full, with the rest retrieved from reference TRBV30 and TRBJ2-7, is SQTIHQWPATLVQPVGSPLSLECTVEGTSNPNLYWYRQAAGRGLQLLFYSVGIGQISSEVPQNLSASRPQDRQFILSSKKLLLSDSGFYLCAWGRTGSRNEQYFGPGTRLTVT.